This T cell receptor beta chain was sequenced in a study of T cells in women clearing cervical HPV infection. Overall study: Cases were women with histologically confirmed HPV16-related CIN3 or worse, including 2 invasive cancers. For cases, blood was sampled a median about 150 days after lesion detection, interquartile range roughly 80 to 220 days.

To note about this clone: What it binds is unknown.

Whole-study results and caveats: Associations may precede or follow infection; HPV-specific or memory T cells were not isolated.

Cervical HPV DNA detected by MY09/MY11 PCR, typed by dot-blot. Clones were read by immunoSEQ multiplex PCR, and TCRdb kept only the in-frame ones, dropping some. In total, the table holds tens of thousands of clones. The sequence was collected from a woman between 18 and 69 years old with a cervical HPV16 infection that either progressed to CIN3+ or cleared (not recorded which). Input material: blood buffy coat.

CDR3 region: CSAKRGSAKKLFF. CDR3 DNA (partial): TGCAGTGCTAAGAGGGGGTCGGCGAAAAAG. J is TRBJ2-2 and V is TRBV20-1, with D possibly being TRBD1 (6 bases). The read terminates 3 residues before the CDR3 end, so the remaining end is supplied by the germline J gene. CDR1 is DFQATT and CDR2 is SNEGSKA in the germline V gene (reference sequence). The CDR3 totals 13 residues.